These 30 T cell receptor beta chains originate from one sample sequenced in a study of Ad26.COV2.S vaccination and SARS-CoV-2 variants (dated by TCRdb to the early 2020s). Libraries were prepared through the immunoSEQ multiplex PCR assay. Here the immuneACCESS table is served through TCRdb, limited to in-frame sequences with V and J called. Missing clones are a known gap in these copies; in checked studies unresolved V genes cover under half, and the rest lacks a known reason. The sample table contains some 190,000 clones; only one count was recorded for 87% of them. The ten largest clones add up to around 6.1% of the sample. This specimen's time point label, interpreted: individuals recovered from natural SARS-CoV-2 infection. The source material was peripheral blood, sampled after recovery from COVID-19. Receptors were obtained from a human donor who had recovered from COVID-19.

The rearrangement links TRBV29-1 to TRBJ1-2; TRBD1 aligns across 10 bases. Germline CDR1 and CDR2: SQVTM and ANQGSEA. V was clipped by 6 bases and J by 8 bases; unmatched bases: 9. The CDR3 has 13 amino acids. CDR3 protein: CSVAGTGVRGYTF. The CDR3 bases are TGCAGCGTGGCCGGGACAGGGGTTCGGGGCTACACCTTC.

This sequence joins TRBV4-1 and TRBJ2-2; D call uncertain. CDR1 and CDR2 from the germline V gene are MGHRA and YSYEKL. Trimming removed 4 bases at V and 0 bases at J, with 9 bases between. The CDR3 covers 15 residues. The CDR3 spells CASSLWEANTGELFF. CDR3 DNA: TGCGCCAGCAGCCTCTGGGAAGCGAACACCGGGGAGCTGTTTTTT.

The J gene is TRBJ2-1, the V gene TRBV10-2, with TRBD2 identical over 8 bases. With V trimmed by 8 bases and J by 6 bases, 12 bases remained unmatched. Germline V gives CDR1 WSHSY, CDR2 SAAADI. The CDR3 length is 15 residues. The CDR3 spells CASRLAGGPGNEQFF. CDR3 bases: TGCGCCAGCCGTTTGGCGGGAGGACCTGGCAATGAGCAGTTCTTC.

The chain employs TRBV9 and TRBJ2-2, with unresolved D. Germline V CDR1 and CDR2: SGDLS, YYNGEE. The CDR3 extends over 13 amino acids. Trimming cost V 0 bases and J 7 bases, with 7 bases left between them. CDR3 nucleotides: TGTGCCAGCAGCGTAGTAGTCGGCGGGGAGCTGTTTTTT. Protein product: CASSVVVGGELFF.

The chain employs TRBV6-5 and TRBJ2-1; D may correspond to TRBD1 or TRBD2 (5 bases each). This CDR3 region has 11 residues. Per the germline V gene, CDR1 is MNHEY and CDR2 is SVGAGI. V gave up 4 bases and J gave up 9 bases, with 7 bases separating them. The CDR3 sequence: CASSFGTEQFF. CDR3 bases: TGTGCCAGCAGTTTCGGGACTGAGCAGTTCTTC.

The chain links TRBV11-1 to TRBJ2-1, with 10 bases matching TRBD1. The V gene end was trimmed by 2 bases and the J gene end by 5 bases; junction bases not matched to a gene: 3. This CDR3 is 15 amino acids long. Germline-derived CDR1 and CDR2 are SGHAT and FQDESV (reference sequence). The CDR3 protein is CASSLKGQGNNEQFF. Here the CDR3 DNA reads TGTGCCAGCAGCTTAAAGGGACAGGGGAACAATGAGCAGTTCTTC.

The rearrangement links TRBV30 to TRBJ2-1; D unresolved. Trimming removed 4 bases at V and 0 bases at J, with 13 bases between. This CDR3 is 15 amino acids long. The V gene's germline CDR1 is GTSNPN and CDR2 SVGIG (reference sequence). The DNA for the CDR3 is TGTGCCTGGATCTGTGGGAATAGCTCCTACAATGAGCAGTTCTTC. It encodes CAWICGNSSYNEQFF.

In this sample, this clone turned up once. The chain employs TRBV7-9 and TRBJ2-1; 8 nucleotides match TRBD2. The CDR3 is 14 residues long. The germline V gene has CDR1 SEHNR and CDR2 FQNEAQ (reference sequence). V lost 5 bases and J lost 7; bases outside the gene matches: 7. CDR3 bases: TGTGCCAGCAGCCCCCGGACTAGCCGGAATGAGCAGTTCTTC. Its translation is CASSPRTSRNEQFF.

This rearrangement joins TRBV19 to TRBJ1-2; a weak D match, TRBD1 (6 bases). Between the trimmed V and J ends, which lost 4 bases and 6 bases, there was a span of 6 bases. The CDR3 runs 11 residues. CDR1 LNHDA and CDR2 SQIVND come from the germline V gene (reference sequence). The DNA of the CDR3 is TGTGCCAGTAGTAACAGGGATGGCTACACCTTC. Translated, it gives CASSNRDGYTF.

The chain uses TRBV6-1 and TRBJ2-5; 9 bases are a match to TRBD2. Per the germline V gene, CDR1 is MNHNS and CDR2 is SASEGT. The trim removed 4 bases at V and 2 bases at J, leaving 8 bases unmatched. CDR3 length: 16 residues. CDR3 loop: CASSVRLAEIQETQYF. CDR3 sequence (DNA): TGTGCCAGCAGTGTTCGACTAGCGGAGATACAAGAGACCCAGTACTTC.

This clone was seen just once. CDR3 sequence: CASSVVPDRGGYTF. For the CDR3, the DNA is TGTGCCAGCAGCGTAGTGCCGGACCGGGGGGGCTACACCTTC. The chain carries TRBV9 and TRBJ1-2, with D maybe TRBD1 (5 bases). The V gene lost 0 bases and the J gene lost 8 bases, with 14 bases spanning the gap. The germline V gene has CDR1 SGDLS and CDR2 YYNGEE. The CDR3 is 14 amino acids.

The chain employs TRBV7-5 and TRBJ1-3. TRBV7-5 is annotated as a pseudogene. CDR3 size: 15 residues. CDR3 loop: CAGWVETPSGNTIYF. The DNA of the CDR3 is TGTGCCGGCTGGGTGGAGACTCCCTCTGGAAACACCATATATTTT.

The gene calls are TRBV7-9 and TRBJ2-2; D unresolved. Trimming removed 8 bases from V and 1 base from J, with 17 bases in between. The CDR3 has 16 residues. Per the germline V gene, CDR1 is SEHNR and CDR2 is FQNEAQ (reference sequence). Written as DNA, the CDR3 is TGTGCCAGCTATCTCTCCGTTACAGAGAACACCGGGGAGCTGTTTTTT. It translates to CASYLSVTENTGELFF.

This clone has just a few counts. The V gene is TRBV6-5, the J gene TRBJ1-2, with D maybe TRBD1 (5 bases). Between the trimmed V and J ends, which lost 5 bases and 7 bases, there was a span of 14 bases. Germline-derived CDR1 and CDR2 are MNHEY and SVGAGI. There are 13 residues in the CDR3. The CDR3 DNA sequence: TGTGCCAGCAGTCCAAAGCAGGGTCTTGGCTACACCTTC. Its translation: CASSPKQGLGYTF.

This clone has a handful of counts. The rearrangement links TRBV10-1 to TRBJ2-3; unclear D gene. The V gene lost 3 bases and the J gene lost 0 bases, with 4 bases spanning the gap. This CDR3 is 13 amino acids long. In germline, CDR1 is WNHNN, CDR2 SYGVQD (reference sequence). CDR3 in DNA: TGCGCCAGCAGTGAATCGAGCACAGATACGCAGTATTTT. Protein product: CASSESSTDTQYF.

This clone was recorded only once. The chain joins TRBV19 to TRBJ2-1, with 8 bases aligning to TRBD2. The germline CDR1 and CDR2 sequences are LNHDA and SQIVND (reference sequence). The CDR3 covers 15 residues. J was trimmed by 7 bases and V by 2 bases; bases with no gene match: 7. The CDR3 region is CASSIMAGGSNEQFF. The CDR3 bases are TGTGCCAGTAGTATAATGGCGGGGGGTTCAAATGAGCAGTTCTTC.

The chain employs TRBV15 and TRBJ2-7; D gene ambiguous. CDR1 is LNHNV and CDR2 is YYDKDF in the germline V gene (reference sequence). Trimming left V 0 bases short and J 6 bases short, with 6 bases between. CDR3 size: 12 residues. The CDR3 coding sequence is TGTGCCACCAGCAGAGAGGTGGGCGAGCAGTACTTC. This sequence encodes CATSREVGEQYF.

The chain combines TRBV27 with TRBJ2-3, with 9 bases that match TRBD1. V dropped 5 bases and J dropped 4; count of bases not matched to a gene: 7. CDR1 and CDR2 (germline): MNHEY, SMNVEV (reference sequence). The CDR3 runs 15 residues. The CDR3 coding sequence is TGTGCCAGCAGTGTCCGGGACAGGGTTGCAGATACGCAGTATTTT. This codes for CASSVRDRVADTQYF.

V is TRBV6-2 or TRBV6-3 and J is TRBJ1-2; no definite D call. The CDR3 extends over 14 amino acids. V lost 0 bases and J 4 bases, leaving 9 bases between the germline ends. Germline lookup yields CDR1 MNHEY and CDR2 SVGEGT. CDR3: CASSYSTGGYGYTF. The CDR3 DNA follows: TGTGCCAGCAGTTACTCGACCGGAGGCTATGGCTACACCTTC.

In DNA form, the CDR3 reads TGTGCCAGCAGTTTAGTCGGGAGGTCGGGTGGGGCGCAGTATTTT. It encodes CASSLVGRSGGAQYF. The J gene is TRBJ2-3, the V gene TRBV27, with 7 nucleotides matching TRBD2. Germline lookup yields CDR1 MNHEY and CDR2 SMNVEV (reference sequence). CDR3 length equals 15 residues. The V segment lost 2 bases and the J segment 10 bases; nucleotides outside the gene matches: 12.

This rearrangement joins TRBV5-4 to TRBJ2-1; 7 bases map to TRBD2. With 2 bases clipped from V and 0 bases from J, the junction kept 2 bases outside the gene matches. The V gene's germline CDR1 is SGHNT and CDR2 YYREEE (reference sequence). The CDR3 consists of 15 residues. This CDR3 reads CASSLAGSSYNEQFF. In nucleotides, the CDR3 is TGTGCCAGCAGCTTAGCGGGGAGCTCCTACAATGAGCAGTTCTTC.

V and J are TRBV6-5 and TRBJ2-7; TRBD1 matches at 8 bases. Germline V CDR1 and CDR2: MNHEY, SVGAGI. The CDR3 has 13 amino acids. V shed 2 bases, J shed 8 bases, and the junction held 5 bases outside the gene matches. The CDR3 nucleotides read TGTGCCAGCAGTTACGGACAGGGAGGCAAGCAGTACTTC. As protein: CASSYGQGGKQYF.

To note about this clone: Different DNA sequences within this sample yield the same CDR3. The chain links TRBV6-5 to TRBJ1-1; no clear D. Trimming removed 0 bases at V and 1 base at J, with 6 bases between. The CDR3 length is 14 residues. From germline, CDR1 is MNHEY and CDR2 SVGAGI. Here the CDR3 reads CASSYSGSNTEAFF. CDR3 in DNA: TGTGCCAGCAGTTACTCGGGGTCGAACACTGAAGCTTTCTTT.

This sequence joins TRBV4-1 and TRBJ2-2; D not certain. Trimming removed 0 bases at V and 1 base at J, with 6 bases between. The CDR3 has 15 residues. The germline V gene encodes CDR1 MGHRA and CDR2 YSYEKL. The CDR3 sequence is CASSQEARNTGELFF. CDR3 DNA sequence: TGCGCCAGCAGCCAAGAGGCTCGGAACACCGGGGAGCTGTTTTTT.

The chain couples TRBV6-5 to TRBJ2-4; weak D call: TRBD2 (5 bases). The germline gives CDR1 MNHEY, CDR2 SVGAGI. The CDR3 has 15 amino acids. The V and J ends lost 4 bases and 1 base respectively, with 11 bases between them. The CDR3 DNA reads TGTGCCAGCAGTTCCCTCGGGGAGGCCAAAAACATTCAGTACTTC. Its protein is CASSSLGEAKNIQYF.

The rearrangement joins TRBV2 to TRBJ1-2; D unclear. Germline CDR1 is SNHLY and CDR2 is FYNNEI. The CDR3 has 14 amino acids. V lost 6 bases, J lost 5 bases, and 16 bases lay in between. CDR3 residues: CASSSTRWEYGYTF. CDR3 DNA: TGTGCCAGCAGCTCCACCCGGTGGGAGTATGGCTACACCTTC. Complete variable domain (other parts from reference TRBV2 and TRBJ1-2): EPEVTQTPSHQVTQMGQEVILRCVPISNHLYFYWYRQILGQKVEFLVSFYNNEISEKSEIFDDQFSVERPDGSNFTLKIRSTKLEDSAMYFCASSSTRWEYGYTFGSGTRLTVV.

The chain has TRBV27 and TRBJ2-7, with D perhaps given as TRBD1 or TRBD2 (6 bases each). This CDR3 is built from 13 residues. Deletions cut 8 bases from V and 3 bases from J, with 14 bases between. Germline CDR1 MNHEY, CDR2 SMNVEV (reference sequence). The CDR3 DNA reads as TGTGCCAGCCGGGGGCTAAGCCTCTACGAGCAGTACTTC. It translates to CASRGLSLYEQYF.

The V and J genes are TRBV4-1 and TRBJ2-5; the D gene is possibly TRBD2 (5 bases). The V end was cut by 7 bases, the J end by 5 bases, with 14 bases between. CDR3 length: 13 amino acids. Germline lookup yields CDR1 MGHRA and CDR2 YSYEKL. The CDR3 sequence: CASKELGEETQYF. In DNA form, the CDR3 reads TGCGCCAGCAAGGAGCTGGGAGAGGAGACCCAGTACTTC.

The chain is built from TRBV10-3 and TRBJ2-2, with 7 bases that match TRBD2. This CDR3 has 15 amino acids. Germline CDR1 reads ENHRY; CDR2 reads SYGVKD. V gave up 8 bases and J gave up 3 bases; unmatched junction bases: 9. The CDR3 loop is CAIAEVGLHTGELFF. The CDR3 coding sequence is TGTGCCATCGCGGAGGTGGGACTACACACCGGGGAGCTGTTTTTT.

The chain couples TRBV12-5 to TRBJ1-6, with a tentative D call TRBD1 (5 bases). This CDR3 has 19 residues. Germline CDR1 LGHNT, CDR2 FRNRAP. The ends were cut back, 0 bases at V and 6 bases at J, with 21 bases in the middle. Here the CDR3 reads CASGLVERGRDLINSPLHF. CDR3 DNA sequence: TGTGCTAGTGGTTTGGTTGAAAGGGGAAGGGACCTAATTAATTCACCCCTCCACTTT.